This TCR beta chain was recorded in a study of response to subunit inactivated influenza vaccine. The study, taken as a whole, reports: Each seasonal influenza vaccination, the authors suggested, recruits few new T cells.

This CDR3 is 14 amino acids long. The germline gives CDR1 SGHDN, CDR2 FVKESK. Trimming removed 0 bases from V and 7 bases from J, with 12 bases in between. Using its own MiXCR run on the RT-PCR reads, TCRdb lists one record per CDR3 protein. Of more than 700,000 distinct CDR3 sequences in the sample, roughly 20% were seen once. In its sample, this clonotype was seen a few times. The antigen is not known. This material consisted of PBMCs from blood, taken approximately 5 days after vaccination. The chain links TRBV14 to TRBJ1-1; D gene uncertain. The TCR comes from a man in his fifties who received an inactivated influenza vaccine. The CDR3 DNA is TGTGCCAGCAGCCAAGACGAAATCTGGGTTGAAGCTTTCTTT. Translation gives CASSQDEIWVEAFF.